The T cell receptor (beta chain) under discussion was sequenced for a study of blood T cell repertoires in COVID-19. Study summary: Specimens from acute and convalescent COVID-19 originated in the United States, Italy and Spain. Sample material is recorded as cDNA or gDNA derived from T cells, B-cell-depleted T cells, or PBMCs.

Source study methods: Amplified reference gene primers provided the basis for estimating nucleated cell counts. TCRdb's copy holds only in-frame clones and misses some; the assay was immunoSEQ multiplex PCR. V and J calls and clone size are those listed in that table; D and trimming were worked out from the DNA. The sample carries over 120,000 clones, roughly four fifths recorded once. V was cut by 5 bases and J by 3 bases, with 13 bases left in between. This CDR3 spans 14 amino acids. Germline CDR1 is LNHNV and CDR2 is YYDKDF (reference sequence). This clone was seen once. J is TRBJ1-2 and V is TRBV15; D call uncertain. The TCR was taken from a woman at least 80 years old with acute or convalescent COVID-19. The specimen sequenced was peripheral blood. In nucleotides, the CDR3 is TGTGCCACCAGCCCCCCGGGAAGTTACTATGGCTACACCTTC. Encoded protein: CATSPPGSYYGYTF.